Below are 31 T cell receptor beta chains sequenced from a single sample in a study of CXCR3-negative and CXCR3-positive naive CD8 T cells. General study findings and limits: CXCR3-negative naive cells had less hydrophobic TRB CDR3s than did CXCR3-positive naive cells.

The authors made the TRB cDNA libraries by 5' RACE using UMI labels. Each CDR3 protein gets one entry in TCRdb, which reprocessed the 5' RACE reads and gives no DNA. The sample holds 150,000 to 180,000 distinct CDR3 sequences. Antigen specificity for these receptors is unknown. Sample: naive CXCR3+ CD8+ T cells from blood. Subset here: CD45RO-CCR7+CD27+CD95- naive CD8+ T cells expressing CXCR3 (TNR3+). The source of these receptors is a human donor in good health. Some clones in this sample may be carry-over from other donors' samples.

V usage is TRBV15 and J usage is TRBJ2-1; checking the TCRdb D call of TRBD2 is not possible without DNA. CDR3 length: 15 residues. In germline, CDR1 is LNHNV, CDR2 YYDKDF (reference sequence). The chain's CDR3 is CATSRDTARDNEQFF.

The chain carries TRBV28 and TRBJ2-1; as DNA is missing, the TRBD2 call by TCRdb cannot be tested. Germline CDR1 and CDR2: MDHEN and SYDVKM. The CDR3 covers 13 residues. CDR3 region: CASSDGLRNEQFF.

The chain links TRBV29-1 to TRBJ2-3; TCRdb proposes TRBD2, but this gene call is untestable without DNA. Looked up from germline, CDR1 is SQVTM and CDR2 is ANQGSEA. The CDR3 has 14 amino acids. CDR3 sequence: CSDPGGGEADTQYF.

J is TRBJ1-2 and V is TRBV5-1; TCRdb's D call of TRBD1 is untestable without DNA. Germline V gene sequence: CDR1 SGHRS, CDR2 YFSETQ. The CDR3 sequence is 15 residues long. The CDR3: CASSLKRDGGYGYTF.

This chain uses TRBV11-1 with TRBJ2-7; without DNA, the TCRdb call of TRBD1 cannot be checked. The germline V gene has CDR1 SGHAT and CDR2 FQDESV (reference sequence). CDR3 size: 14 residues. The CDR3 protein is CASSVTGLSYEQYF.

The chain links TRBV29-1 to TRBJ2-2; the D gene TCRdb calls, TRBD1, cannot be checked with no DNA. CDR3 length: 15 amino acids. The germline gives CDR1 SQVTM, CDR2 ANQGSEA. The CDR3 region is CSVEDPGLNTGELFF.

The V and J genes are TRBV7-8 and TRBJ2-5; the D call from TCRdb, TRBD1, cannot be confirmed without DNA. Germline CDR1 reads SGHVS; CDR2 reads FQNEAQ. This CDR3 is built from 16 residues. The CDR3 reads CASSLSQGAWGETQYF.

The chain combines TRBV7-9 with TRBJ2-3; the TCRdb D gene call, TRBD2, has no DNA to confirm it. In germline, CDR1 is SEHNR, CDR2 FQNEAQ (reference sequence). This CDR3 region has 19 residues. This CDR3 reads CASSPLGLAGGPDGDTQYF.

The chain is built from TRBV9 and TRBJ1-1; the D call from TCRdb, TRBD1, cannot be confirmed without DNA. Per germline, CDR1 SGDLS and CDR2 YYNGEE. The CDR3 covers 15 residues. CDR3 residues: CASSVATSGVGEAFF.

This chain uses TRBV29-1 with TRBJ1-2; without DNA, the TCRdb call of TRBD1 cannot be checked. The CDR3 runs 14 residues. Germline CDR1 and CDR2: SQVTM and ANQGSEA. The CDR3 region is CSVEDEGRDYGYTF. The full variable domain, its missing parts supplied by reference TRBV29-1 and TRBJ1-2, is SAVISQKPSRDICQRGTSLTIQCQVDSQVTMMFWYRQQPGQSLTLIATANQGSEATYESGFVIDKFPISRPNLTFSTLTVSNMSPEDSSIYLCSVEDEGRDYGYTFGSGTRLTVV.

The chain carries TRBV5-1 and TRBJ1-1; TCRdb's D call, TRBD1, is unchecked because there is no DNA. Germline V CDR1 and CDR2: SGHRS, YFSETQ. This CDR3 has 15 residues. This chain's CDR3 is CACNRDWGDRTEAFF.

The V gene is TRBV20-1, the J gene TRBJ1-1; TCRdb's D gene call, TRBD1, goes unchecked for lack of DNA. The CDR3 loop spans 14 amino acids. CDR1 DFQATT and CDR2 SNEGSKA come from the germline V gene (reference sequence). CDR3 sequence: CSARGTGGDTEAFF.

CDR3 sequence reads: CASNMLRDSPYEQYF. The rearrangement links TRBV28 to TRBJ2-7; checking the TCRdb D call of TRBD2 is not possible without DNA. The CDR3 consists of 15 residues. Germline CDR1 MDHEN, CDR2 SYDVKM.

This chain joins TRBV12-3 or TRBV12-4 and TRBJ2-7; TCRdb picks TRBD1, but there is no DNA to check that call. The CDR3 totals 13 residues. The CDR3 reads CASSLATGYEQYF.

CDR3 residues: CASSSEAGYNEQFF. The rearrangement links TRBV5-5 to TRBJ2-1; with no DNA, the TCRdb D assignment of TRBD2 cannot be verified. Germline V gene data show CDR1 as SGHKS and CDR2 as YYEKEE (reference sequence). The CDR3 consists of 14 residues.

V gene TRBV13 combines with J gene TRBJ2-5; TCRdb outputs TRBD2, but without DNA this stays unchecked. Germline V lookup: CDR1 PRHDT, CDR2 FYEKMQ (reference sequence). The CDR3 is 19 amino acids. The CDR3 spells CASGASFGTSGRSGETQYF.

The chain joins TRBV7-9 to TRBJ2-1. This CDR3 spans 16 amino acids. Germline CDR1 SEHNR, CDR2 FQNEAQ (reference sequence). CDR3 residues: CASSPRPFGQPGEQFF. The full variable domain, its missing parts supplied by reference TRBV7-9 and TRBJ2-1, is DTGVSQNPRHKITKRGQNVTFRCDPISEHNRLYWYRQTLGQGPEFLTYFQNEAQLEKSRLLSDRFSAERPKGSFSTLEIQRTEQGDSAMYLCASSPRPFGQPGEQFFGPGTRLTVL.

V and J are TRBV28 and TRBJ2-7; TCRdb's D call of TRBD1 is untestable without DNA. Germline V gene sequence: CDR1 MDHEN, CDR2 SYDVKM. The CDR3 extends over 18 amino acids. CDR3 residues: CASTTRIQGQANAYEQYF.

The CDR3 reads CASRLSGITEAFF. The V gene is TRBV5-5, the J gene TRBJ1-1. The CDR3 contains 13 residues. The V gene's germline CDR1 is SGHKS and CDR2 YYEKEE (reference sequence).

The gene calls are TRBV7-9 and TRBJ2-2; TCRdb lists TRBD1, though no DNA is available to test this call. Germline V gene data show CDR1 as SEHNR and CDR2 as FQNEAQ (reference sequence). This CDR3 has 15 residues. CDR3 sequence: CAVPGETSHTGELFF.

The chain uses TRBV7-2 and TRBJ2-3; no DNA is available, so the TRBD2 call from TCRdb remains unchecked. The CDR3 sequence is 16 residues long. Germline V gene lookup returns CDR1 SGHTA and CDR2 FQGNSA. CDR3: CASSPGTSGSPDTQYF.

The CDR3 reads CSADRDNYNEQFF. J is TRBJ2-1 and V is TRBV29-1; without DNA, the TCRdb call of TRBD1 cannot be checked. Germline CDR1 is SQVTM and CDR2 is ANQGSEA. The CDR3 runs to 13 residues.

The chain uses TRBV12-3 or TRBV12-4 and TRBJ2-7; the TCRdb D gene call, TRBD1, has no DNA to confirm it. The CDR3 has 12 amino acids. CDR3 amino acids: CASSWTGAEQYF.

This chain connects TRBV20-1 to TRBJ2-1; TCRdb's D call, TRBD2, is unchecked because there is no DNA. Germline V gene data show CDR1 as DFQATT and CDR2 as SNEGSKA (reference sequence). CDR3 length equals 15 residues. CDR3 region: CSAFVGGGRDDEQFF.

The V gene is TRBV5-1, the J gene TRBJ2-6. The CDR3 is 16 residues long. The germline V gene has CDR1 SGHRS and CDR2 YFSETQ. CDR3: CASSLGLASGANVLTF.

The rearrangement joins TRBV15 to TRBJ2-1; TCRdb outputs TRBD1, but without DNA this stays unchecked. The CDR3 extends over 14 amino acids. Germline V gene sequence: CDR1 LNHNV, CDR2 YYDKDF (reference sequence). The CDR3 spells CATSSGGATNEQFF.

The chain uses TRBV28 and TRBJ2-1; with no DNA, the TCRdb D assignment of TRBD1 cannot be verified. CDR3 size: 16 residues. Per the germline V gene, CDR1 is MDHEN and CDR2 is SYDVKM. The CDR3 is CASSLRSGGIYNEQFF.

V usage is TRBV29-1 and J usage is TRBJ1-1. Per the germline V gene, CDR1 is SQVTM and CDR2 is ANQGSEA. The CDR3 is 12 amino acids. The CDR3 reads CSVEEWDTEAFF.

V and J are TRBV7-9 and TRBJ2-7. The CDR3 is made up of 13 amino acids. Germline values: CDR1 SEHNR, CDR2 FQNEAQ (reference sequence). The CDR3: CASSLDPNYEQYF.

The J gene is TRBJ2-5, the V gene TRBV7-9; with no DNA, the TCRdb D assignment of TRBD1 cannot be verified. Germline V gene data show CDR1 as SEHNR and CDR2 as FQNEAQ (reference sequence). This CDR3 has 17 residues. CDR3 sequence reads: CASSLLIVRQNQETQYF.

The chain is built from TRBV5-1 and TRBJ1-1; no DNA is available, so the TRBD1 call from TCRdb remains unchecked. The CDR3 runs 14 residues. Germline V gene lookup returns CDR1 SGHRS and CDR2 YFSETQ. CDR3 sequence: CASSEGQGWTEAFF. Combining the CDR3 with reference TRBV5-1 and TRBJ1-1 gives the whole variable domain KAGVTQTPRYLIKTRGQQVTLSCSPISGHRSVSWYQQTPGQGLQFLFEYFSETQRNKGNFPGRFSGRQFSNSRSEMNVSTLELGDSALYLCASSEGQGWTEAFFGQGTRLTVV.